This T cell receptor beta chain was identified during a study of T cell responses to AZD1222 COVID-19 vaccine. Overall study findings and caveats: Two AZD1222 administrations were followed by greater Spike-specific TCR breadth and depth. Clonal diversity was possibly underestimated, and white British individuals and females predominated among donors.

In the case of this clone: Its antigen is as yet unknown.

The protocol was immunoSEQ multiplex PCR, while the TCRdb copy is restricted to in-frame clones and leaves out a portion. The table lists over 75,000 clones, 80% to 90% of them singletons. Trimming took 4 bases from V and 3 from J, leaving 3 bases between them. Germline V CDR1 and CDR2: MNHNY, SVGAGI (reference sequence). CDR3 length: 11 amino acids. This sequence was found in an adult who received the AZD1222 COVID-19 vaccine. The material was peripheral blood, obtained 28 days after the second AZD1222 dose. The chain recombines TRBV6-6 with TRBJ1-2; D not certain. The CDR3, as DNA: TGTGCCAGCAGTTCGGACTATGGCTACACCTTC. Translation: CASSSDYGYTF.